Presented here are 23 T cell receptor beta chains from one specimen sequenced in a study of shared clonotypes between healthy human individuals. Method: immunoSEQ multiplex PCR; TCRdb's copy keeps in-frame clones and lacks some. The table shows roughly 2,300,000 clones, with under 95% occurring only once. Sequenced material: naive CD4+ T cells from PBMCs. The subset was: CD45RA+ positively selected. The receptors were sampled from a man aged 18 to 30 in good health. Some clones in this sample may be carry-over from other donors' samples.

This clone was seen once. The chain recombines TRBV14 with TRBJ2-5; TRBD2 matches at 12 bases. The germline V gene has CDR1 SGHDN and CDR2 FVKESK. There are 15 residues in the CDR3. V lost 4 bases to trimming and J lost 5 bases; unmatched junction nucleotides: 5. The CDR3 DNA reads TGTGCCAGCAGCCCCGGACTAGCGGGACTGGAGACCCAGTACTTC. Protein: CASSPGLAGLETQYF.

The chain recombines TRBV5-4 with TRBJ1-2, with TRBD1 identical over 7 bases. The J segment lost 7 bases and the V segment lost 4 bases, leaving 7 bases of the junction unmatched. The CDR3 contains 13 residues. Germline V gene sequence: CDR1 SGHNT, CDR2 YYREEE (reference sequence). CDR3: CASSQTGPAGYTF. CDR3 bases: TGTGCCAGCAGCCAGACAGGGCCGGCTGGCTACACCTTC.

The chain combines TRBV27 with TRBJ2-1; D gene uncertain. This CDR3 has 14 residues. Germline V lookup: CDR1 MNHEY, CDR2 SMNVEV (reference sequence). Trimming stripped 6 bases from V and 2 bases from J, with 11 bases between. CDR3 in DNA: TGTGCCAGCAGGCCCGTTAAACCCTACAATGAGCAGTTCTTC. Encoded protein: CASRPVKPYNEQFF.

This chain uses TRBV9 with TRBJ1-2; D call uncertain. With 4 bases removed from V and 6 bases from J, the gap between germline ends came to 16 bases. Germline assignment: CDR1 SGDLS and CDR2 YYNGEE. This CDR3 has 14 residues. The CDR3 nucleotides read TGTGCCAGCAGCCCCCTGGTTTTTCAGGATGGCTACACCTTC. Translation: CASSPLVFQDGYTF.

The chain links TRBV7-3 to TRBJ2-1; D may be TRBD1 or TRBD2 (7 bases each). This CDR3 has 15 amino acids. Looked up from germline, CDR1 is SGHTA and CDR2 is FQGTGA. Trimming cost V 5 bases and J 2 bases, with 13 bases left between them. The CDR3 coding sequence is TGTGCCAGCAGCCCCCAGGGGGGGACCTACAATGAGCAGTTCTTC. The encoded protein is CASSPQGGTYNEQFF.

This chain connects TRBV6-1 to TRBJ1-3; D is uncertain. Trimming pared 1 base from V and 3 bases from J, leaving 10 bases between. The CDR3 sequence is 15 residues long. Germline CDR1 is MNHNS and CDR2 is SASEGT. The CDR3 bases are TGTGCCAGCAGTGAAGAGTCGGCTTTTGGAAACACCATATATTTT. It specifies CASSEESAFGNTIYF.

The chain is built from TRBV28 and TRBJ1-5, with D unclear. The CDR3 runs 14 residues. Trimming cost V 4 bases and J 4 bases, with 11 bases left between them. Germline CDR1 is MDHEN and CDR2 is SYDVKM. CDR3 in DNA: TGTGCCAGCAGTTGGAGTATCGCTAATCAGCCCCAGCATTTT. It codes for CASSWSIANQPQHF. The whole variable domain, remainder taken from reference TRBV28 and TRBJ1-5, is DVKVTQSSRYLVKRTGEKVFLECVQDMDHENMFWYRQDPGLGLRLIYFSYDVKMKEKGDIPEGYSVSREKKERFSLILESASTNQTSMYLCASSWSIANQPQHFGDGTRLSIL.

The chain couples TRBV6-6 to TRBJ2-5; 11 bases map to TRBD2. Germline V CDR1 and CDR2: MNHNY, SVGAGI (reference sequence). V lost 9 bases to trimming and J lost 4 bases; unmatched junction nucleotides: 4. The CDR3 runs to 13 residues. CDR3 DNA: TGTGCCAGTAGCGGGAGGGCGGGAGAGACCCAGTACTTC. Residues: CASSGRAGETQYF.

The chain uses TRBV4-1 and TRBJ1-2; the match to TRBD1 covers 10 bases. CDR1 and CDR2 from the germline V gene are MGHRA and YSYEKL. There are 17 residues in the CDR3. J was trimmed by 5 bases and V by 1 base; bases with no gene match: 10. CDR3 residues: CASSQGQGASRIYGYTF. The CDR3 DNA sequence: TGCGCCAGCAGCCAAGGACAGGGGGCTAGTCGGATTTATGGCTACACCTTC.

CDR3 amino acids: CASTQSGRANQPQHF. As DNA, the CDR3 is TGTGCCAGCACACAGTCCGGCAGGGCTAATCAGCCCCAGCATTTT. The chain couples TRBV6-5 to TRBJ1-5; D might be TRBD1 (5 bases). V lost 7 bases and J 4 bases, leaving 17 bases between the germline ends. Germline-derived CDR1 and CDR2 are MNHEY and SVGAGI. The CDR3 length is 15 residues.

The rearrangement links TRBV5-1 to TRBJ2-7; 9 positions match TRBD1. The germline CDR1 and CDR2 sequences are SGHRS and YFSETQ. V lost 5 bases and J lost 2; bases outside the gene matches: 11. The CDR3 is 16 residues long. DNA of the CDR3: TGCGCCAGCAGAAATCTACAGGGGGCCTTGCCCTACGAGCAGTACTTC. Its protein is CASRNLQGALPYEQYF.

V usage is TRBV10-1 and J usage is TRBJ2-7, with D perhaps TRBD1 or TRBD2 (6 bases each). V was clipped by 2 bases and J by 10 bases, with 12 bases between them. The CDR3 is 12 amino acids. Germline CDR1 reads WNHNN; CDR2 reads SYGVQD (reference sequence). This CDR3 is CASSERRGFQYF. Written as DNA, the CDR3 is TGCGCCAGCAGTGAGAGGAGGGGGTTTCAGTACTTC.

V gene TRBV2 combines with J gene TRBJ1-2, with 7 bases identical to TRBD1. The CDR3 loop spans 13 amino acids. Unmatched junction bases numbered 5, after V lost 6 bases and J lost 4 bases. Germline V gene data show CDR1 as SNHLY and CDR2 as FYNNEI. CDR3 in DNA: TGTGCCAGCAGCGGGGACAGCCCCTATGGCTACACCTTC. This codes for CASSGDSPYGYTF.

As concerns this clone: At the DNA level, this CDR3 is encoded by other sequences in the same sample as well. The chain joins TRBV30 to TRBJ1-1; D is unclear. Germline loops: CDR1 GTSNPN, CDR2 SVGIG (reference sequence). This CDR3 contains 13 residues. The germline V and J ends were trimmed by 0 bases and 4 bases, with 9 bases remaining between them. CDR3: CAWSVRWGTEAFF. The CDR3 bases are TGTGCCTGGAGTGTCCGGTGGGGCACTGAAGCTTTCTTT.

This rearrangement joins TRBV4-3 to TRBJ2-1, with 9 positions matching TRBD2. Per the germline V gene, CDR1 is LGHNA and CDR2 is YSLEER. This CDR3 spans 17 amino acids. Trimming removed 1 base from V and 3 bases from J; junction bases left unmatched: 7. The CDR3 DNA sequence: TGCGCCAGCAGCCAAGCCGTACCTAGCGGGAACTACAATGAGCAGTTCTTC. This sequence encodes CASSQAVPSGNYNEQFF.

The rearrangement joins TRBV28 to TRBJ1-1; TRBD1 is a possible D gene (6 bases). The CDR3 runs to 12 residues. Germline V gene sequence: CDR1 MDHEN, CDR2 SYDVKM. Trimming removed 3 bases at V and 13 bases at J, with 15 bases between. The CDR3 spells CASSLLRDTHFF. The CDR3 region has the DNA TGTGCCAGCAGTTTGTTACGGGACACCCATTTCTTT.

This sequence joins TRBV5-4 and TRBJ1-5, with D unresolved. Trimming left V 4 bases short and J 7 bases short, with 15 bases between. The CDR3 has 14 residues. Germline CDR1 and CDR2: SGHNT and YYREEE (reference sequence). This CDR3 reads CASSLDGLGQPQHF. Here the CDR3 DNA reads TGTGCCAGCAGCCTGGACGGTCTGGGGCAGCCCCAGCATTTT.

This chain links TRBV5-1 with TRBJ2-2; 12 bases are shared with TRBD1. With V trimmed by 1 base and J by 0 bases, 4 bases remained unmatched. Germline V gene sequence: CDR1 SGHRS, CDR2 YFSETQ. CDR3 length equals 18 residues. CDR3 DNA: TGCGCCAGCAGCTTGCGAGGGACAGGGGGCTCGAACACCGGGGAGCTGTTTTTT. The encoded protein is CASSLRGTGGSNTGELFF.

This chain joins TRBV7-3 and TRBJ2-7; 10 positions agree with TRBD2. The CDR3 is 15 residues long. Losses at the gene ends were 5 bases for V and 3 bases for J; bases not matched to a gene: 7. Germline CDR1 is SGHTA and CDR2 is FQGTGA. In DNA, the CDR3 is TGTGCCAGCAGCCGGAGCGGGAGGGTCCGCTACGAGCAGTACTTC. Encoded protein: CASSRSGRVRYEQYF.

As regards this clone: The same CDR3 also results from other DNA sequences found in this sample. The V gene is TRBV28, the J gene TRBJ2-5; D assignment may be TRBD1 or TRBD2 (5 bases each). Between the trimmed V and J ends, which lost 3 bases and 1 base, there was a span of 9 bases. This CDR3 has 14 residues. CDR1 is MDHEN, CDR2 SYDVKM, per germline. Here the CDR3 reads CASSLTGPQETQYF. CDR3 sequence (DNA): TGTGCCAGCAGTTTGACGGGGCCCCAAGAGACCCAGTACTTC.

The chain uses TRBV5-1 and TRBJ2-3, with 10 bases identical to TRBD1. The CDR3 runs 14 residues. Germline V gene lookup returns CDR1 SGHRS and CDR2 YFSETQ. The J segment lost 5 bases and the V segment lost 8 bases, leaving 8 bases of the junction unmatched. The CDR3 DNA is TGCGCCAGTGCGACAGGGGGCGCGGAAGATACGCAGTATTTT. Its translation is CASATGGAEDTQYF.

The chain carries TRBV20-1 and TRBJ2-1; no clear D gene. The CDR3 loop spans 10 amino acids. The ends were cut back, 3 bases at V and 8 bases at J, with 5 bases in the middle. From germline, CDR1 is DFQATT and CDR2 SNEGSKA (reference sequence). CDR3 sequence: CSARYYEQFF. The CDR3 DNA is TGCAGTGCTAGGTACTATGAGCAGTTCTTC.

CDR3 protein: CASSSQGTTNEKLFF. In DNA, the CDR3 is TGCGCCAGCAGCTCGCAGGGTACCACTAATGAAAAACTGTTTTTT. J is TRBJ1-4 and V is TRBV5-1; tentative D call: TRBD1 (5 bases). The germline gives CDR1 SGHRS, CDR2 YFSETQ. This CDR3 comprises 15 residues. The V end lost 3 bases, the J end lost 2 bases, and 11 bases lay between the germline ends. The variable domain in full, completed from reference TRBV5-1 and TRBJ1-4, reads KAGVTQTPRYLIKTRGQQVTLSCSPISGHRSVSWYQQTPGQGLQFLFEYFSETQRNKGNFPGRFSGRQFSNSRSEMNVSTLELGDSALYLCASSSQGTTNEKLFFGSGTQLSVL.